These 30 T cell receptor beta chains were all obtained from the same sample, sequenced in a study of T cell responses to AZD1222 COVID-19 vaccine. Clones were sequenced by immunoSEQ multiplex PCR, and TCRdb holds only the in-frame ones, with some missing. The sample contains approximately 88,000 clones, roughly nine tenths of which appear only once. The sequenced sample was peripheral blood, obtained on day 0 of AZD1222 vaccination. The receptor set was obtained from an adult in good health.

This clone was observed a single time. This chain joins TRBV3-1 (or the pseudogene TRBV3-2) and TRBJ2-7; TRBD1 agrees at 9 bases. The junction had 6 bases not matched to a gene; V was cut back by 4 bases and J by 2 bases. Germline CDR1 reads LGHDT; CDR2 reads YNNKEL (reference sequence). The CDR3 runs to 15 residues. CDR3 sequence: CASSRRTGEAYEQYF. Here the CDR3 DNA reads TGTGCCAGCAGCCGCAGGACAGGGGAGGCCTACGAGCAGTACTTC.

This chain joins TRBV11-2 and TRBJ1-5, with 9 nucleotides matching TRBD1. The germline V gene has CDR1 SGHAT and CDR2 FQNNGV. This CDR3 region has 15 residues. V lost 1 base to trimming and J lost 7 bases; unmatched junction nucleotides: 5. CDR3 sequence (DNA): TGTGCCAGCAGCTTAGGGACAGGGGCTCGACAGCCCCAGCATTTT. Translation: CASSLGTGARQPQHF.

CDR3 DNA sequence: TGTGCCAGCAGCCTCCCGGGGCGTAGCGGGATAAGCACAGATACGCAGTATTTT. Its protein product is CASSLPGRSGISTDTQYF. The V gene is TRBV21-1, the J gene TRBJ2-3; TRBD2 is the table's D call, not checked against the DNA. TRBV21-1 is a known pseudogene. The CDR3 is 18 amino acids.

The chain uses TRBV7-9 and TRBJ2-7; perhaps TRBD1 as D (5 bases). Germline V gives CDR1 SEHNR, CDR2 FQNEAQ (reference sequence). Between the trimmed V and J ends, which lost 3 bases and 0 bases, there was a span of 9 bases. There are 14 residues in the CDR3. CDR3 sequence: CASSFQGPSYEQYF. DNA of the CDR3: TGTGCCAGCAGCTTTCAGGGCCCCTCCTACGAGCAGTACTTC.

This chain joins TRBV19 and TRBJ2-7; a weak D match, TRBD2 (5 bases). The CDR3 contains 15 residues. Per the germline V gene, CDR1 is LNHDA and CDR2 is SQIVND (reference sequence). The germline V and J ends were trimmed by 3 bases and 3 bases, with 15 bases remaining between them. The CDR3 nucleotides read TGTGCCAGTAGTATGTCGTCTAGCACTTACTACGAGCAGTACTTC. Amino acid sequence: CASSMSSSTYYEQYF.

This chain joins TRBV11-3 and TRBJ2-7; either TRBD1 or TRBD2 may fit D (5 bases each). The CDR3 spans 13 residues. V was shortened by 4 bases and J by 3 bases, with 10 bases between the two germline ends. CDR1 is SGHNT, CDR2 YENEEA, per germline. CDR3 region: CASSSGPIYEQYF. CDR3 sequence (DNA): TGTGCCAGCAGCTCGGGACCGATCTACGAGCAGTACTTC.

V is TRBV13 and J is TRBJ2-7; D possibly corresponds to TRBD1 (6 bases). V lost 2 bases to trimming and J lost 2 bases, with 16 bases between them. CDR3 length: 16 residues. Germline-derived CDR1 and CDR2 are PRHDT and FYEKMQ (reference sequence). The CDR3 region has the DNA TGTGCCAGCAGCTTAAATAGCCAGGACAGCGCCTACGAGCAGTACTTC. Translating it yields CASSLNSQDSAYEQYF. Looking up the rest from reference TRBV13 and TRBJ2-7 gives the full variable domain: AAGVIQSPRHLIKEKRETATLKCYPIPRHDTVYWYQQGPGQDPQFLISFYEKMQSDKGSIPDRFSAQQFSDYHSELNMSSLELGDSALYFCASSLNSQDSAYEQYFGPGTRLTVT.

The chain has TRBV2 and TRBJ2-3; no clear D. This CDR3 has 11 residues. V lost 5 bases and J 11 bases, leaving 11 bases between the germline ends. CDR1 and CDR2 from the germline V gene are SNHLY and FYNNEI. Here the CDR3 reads CASSTGPKQYF. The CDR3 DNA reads TGTGCCAGCAGTACCGGGCCAAAGCAGTATTTT. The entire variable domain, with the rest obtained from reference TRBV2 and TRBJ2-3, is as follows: EPEVTQTPSHQVTQMGQEVILRCVPISNHLYFYWYRQILGQKVEFLVSFYNNEISEKSEIFDDQFSVERPDGSNFTLKIRSTKLEDSAMYFCASSTGPKQYFGPGTRLTVL.

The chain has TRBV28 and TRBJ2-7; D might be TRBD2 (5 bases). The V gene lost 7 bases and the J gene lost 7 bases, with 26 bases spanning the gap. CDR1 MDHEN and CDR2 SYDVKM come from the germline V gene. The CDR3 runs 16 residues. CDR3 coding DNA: TGTGCCAGCAAGGATAGCCGAGGGAACCGACTAAGGGAGCAGTACTTC. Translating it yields CASKDSRGNRLREQYF. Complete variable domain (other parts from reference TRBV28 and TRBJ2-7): DVKVTQSSRYLVKRTGEKVFLECVQDMDHENMFWYRQDPGLGLRLIYFSYDVKMKEKGDIPEGYSVSREKKERFSLILESASTNQTSMYLCASKDSRGNRLREQYFGPGTRLTVT.

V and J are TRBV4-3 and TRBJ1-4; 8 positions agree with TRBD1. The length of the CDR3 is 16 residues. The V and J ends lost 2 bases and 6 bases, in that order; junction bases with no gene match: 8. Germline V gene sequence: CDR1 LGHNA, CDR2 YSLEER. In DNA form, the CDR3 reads TGCGCCAGCAGCCAACAAGCCGGGACAGGCTATGAAAAACTGTTTTTT. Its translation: CASSQQAGTGYEKLFF.

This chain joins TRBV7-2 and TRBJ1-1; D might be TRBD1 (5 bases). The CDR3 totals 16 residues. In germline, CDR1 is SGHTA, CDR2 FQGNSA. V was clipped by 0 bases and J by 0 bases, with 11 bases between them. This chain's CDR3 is CASSLAVGRLNTEAFF. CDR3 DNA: TGTGCCAGCAGCTTAGCTGTGGGGCGGCTGAACACTGAAGCTTTCTTT.

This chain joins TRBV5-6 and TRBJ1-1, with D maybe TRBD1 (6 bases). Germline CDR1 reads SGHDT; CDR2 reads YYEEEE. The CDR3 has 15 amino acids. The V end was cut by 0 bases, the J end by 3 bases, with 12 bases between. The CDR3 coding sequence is TGTGCCAGCAGCTTGGCCGACAGGAGGTACACTGAAGCTTTCTTT. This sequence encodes CASSLADRRYTEAFF. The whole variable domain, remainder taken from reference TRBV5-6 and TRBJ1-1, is DAGVTQSPTHLIKTRGQQVTLRCSPKSGHDTVSWYQQALGQGPQFIFQYYEEEERQRGNFPDRFSGHQFPNYSSELNVNALLLGDSALYLCASSLADRRYTEAFFGQGTRLTVV.

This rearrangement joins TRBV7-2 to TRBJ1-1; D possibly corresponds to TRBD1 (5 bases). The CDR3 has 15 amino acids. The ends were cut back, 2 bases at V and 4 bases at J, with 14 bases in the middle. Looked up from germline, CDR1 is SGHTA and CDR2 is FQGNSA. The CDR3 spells CASSLTGVAGTEAFF. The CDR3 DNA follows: TGTGCCAGCAGCTTAACGGGGGTGGCAGGCACTGAAGCTTTCTTT.

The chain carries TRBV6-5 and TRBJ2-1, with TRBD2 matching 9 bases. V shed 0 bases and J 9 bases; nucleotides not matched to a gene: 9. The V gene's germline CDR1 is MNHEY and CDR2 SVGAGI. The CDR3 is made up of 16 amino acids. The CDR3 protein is CASSYSGSGRNGEQFF. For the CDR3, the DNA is TGTGCCAGCAGTTACTCGGGTAGCGGGAGAAACGGTGAGCAGTTCTTC.

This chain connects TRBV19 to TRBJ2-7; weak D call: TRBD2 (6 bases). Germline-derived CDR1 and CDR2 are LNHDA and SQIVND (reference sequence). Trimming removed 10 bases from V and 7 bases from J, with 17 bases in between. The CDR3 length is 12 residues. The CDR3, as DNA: TGTGCCACCGCGGCCGCGGGGAGGGAGCAGTACTTC. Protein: CATAAAGREQYF.

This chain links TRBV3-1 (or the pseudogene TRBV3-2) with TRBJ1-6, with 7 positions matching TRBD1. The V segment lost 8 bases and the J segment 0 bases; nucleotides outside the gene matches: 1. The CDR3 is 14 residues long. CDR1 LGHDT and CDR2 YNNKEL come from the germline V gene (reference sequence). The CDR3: CASRDSSYNSPLHF. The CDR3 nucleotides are TGTGCCAGCCGGGACAGCTCCTATAATTCACCCCTCCACTTT.

The CDR3 DNA reads as TGTGCCAGCAGTTTACAATTAAGGGGCGAGCAGTACTTC. It specifies CASSLQLRGEQYF. V and J are TRBV12-3 or TRBV12-4 and TRBJ2-7, with a tentative D call TRBD1 (5 bases). The CDR3 spans 13 residues. V was shortened by 2 bases and J by 6 bases, with 11 bases between the two germline ends.

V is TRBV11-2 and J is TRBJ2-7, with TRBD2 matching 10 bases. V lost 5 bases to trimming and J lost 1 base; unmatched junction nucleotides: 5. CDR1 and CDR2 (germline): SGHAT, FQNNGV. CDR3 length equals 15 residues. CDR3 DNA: TGTGCCAGCAGCCCTAGCGGGAGCGGGTCCTACGAGCAGTACTTC. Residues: CASSPSGSGSYEQYF.

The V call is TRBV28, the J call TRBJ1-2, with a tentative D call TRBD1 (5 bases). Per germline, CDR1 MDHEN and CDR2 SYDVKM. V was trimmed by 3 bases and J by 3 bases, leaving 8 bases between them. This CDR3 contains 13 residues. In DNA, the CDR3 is TGTGCCAGCAGTTTCCCCAGGGACTATGGCTACACCTTC. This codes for CASSFPRDYGYTF.

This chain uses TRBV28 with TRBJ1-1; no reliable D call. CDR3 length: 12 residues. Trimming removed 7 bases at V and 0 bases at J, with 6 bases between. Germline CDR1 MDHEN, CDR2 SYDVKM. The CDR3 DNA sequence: TGTGCCAGCATAGACCTGAACACTGAAGCTTTCTTT. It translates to CASIDLNTEAFF. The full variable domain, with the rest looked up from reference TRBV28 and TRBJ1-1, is DVKVTQSSRYLVKRTGEKVFLECVQDMDHENMFWYRQDPGLGLRLIYFSYDVKMKEKGDIPEGYSVSREKKERFSLILESASTNQTSMYLCASIDLNTEAFFGQGTRLTVV.

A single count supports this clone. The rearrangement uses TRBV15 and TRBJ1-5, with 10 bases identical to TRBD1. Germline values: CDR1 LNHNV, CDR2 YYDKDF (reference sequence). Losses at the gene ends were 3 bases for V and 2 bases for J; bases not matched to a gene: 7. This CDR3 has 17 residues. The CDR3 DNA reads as TGTGCCACCAGCAGGTACCGGACAGGGGGTGGCAATCAGCCCCAGCATTTT. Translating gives CATSRYRTGGGNQPQHF.

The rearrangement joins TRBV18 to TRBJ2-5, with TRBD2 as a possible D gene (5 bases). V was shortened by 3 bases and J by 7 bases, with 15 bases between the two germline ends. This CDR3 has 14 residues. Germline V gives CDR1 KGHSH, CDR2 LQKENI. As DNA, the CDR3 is TGTGCCAGCTCACCCCCGAGCGGAGTTGGGACCCAGTACTTC. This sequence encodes CASSPPSGVGTQYF.

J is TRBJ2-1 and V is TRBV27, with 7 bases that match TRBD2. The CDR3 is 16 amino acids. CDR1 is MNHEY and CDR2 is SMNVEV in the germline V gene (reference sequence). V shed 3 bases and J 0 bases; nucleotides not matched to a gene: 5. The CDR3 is CASSLIPSGSYNEQFF. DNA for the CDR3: TGTGCCAGCAGTTTGATCCCTAGCGGCTCCTACAATGAGCAGTTCTTC.

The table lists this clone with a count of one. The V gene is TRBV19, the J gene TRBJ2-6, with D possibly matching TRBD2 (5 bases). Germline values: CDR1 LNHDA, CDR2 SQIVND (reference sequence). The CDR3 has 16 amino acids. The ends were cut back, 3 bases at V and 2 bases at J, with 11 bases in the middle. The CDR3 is CASSIGRDPGANVLTF. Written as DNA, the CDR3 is TGTGCCAGTAGTATCGGCCGGGATCCTGGGGCCAACGTCCTGACTTTC.

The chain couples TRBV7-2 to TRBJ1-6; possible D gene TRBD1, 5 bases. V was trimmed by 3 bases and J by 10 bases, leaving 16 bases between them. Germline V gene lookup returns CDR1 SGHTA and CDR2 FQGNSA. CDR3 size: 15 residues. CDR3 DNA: TGTGCCAGCAGCTTGGGGGGGGGTGGATACTCACCCCTCCACTTT. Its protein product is CASSLGGGGYSPLHF.

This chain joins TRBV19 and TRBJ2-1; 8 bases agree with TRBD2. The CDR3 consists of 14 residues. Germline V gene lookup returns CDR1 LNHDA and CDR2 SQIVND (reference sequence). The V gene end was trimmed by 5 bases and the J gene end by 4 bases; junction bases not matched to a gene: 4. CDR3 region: CASSESSGYNEQFF. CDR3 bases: TGTGCCAGTAGTGAGTCTAGCGGGTACAATGAGCAGTTCTTC.

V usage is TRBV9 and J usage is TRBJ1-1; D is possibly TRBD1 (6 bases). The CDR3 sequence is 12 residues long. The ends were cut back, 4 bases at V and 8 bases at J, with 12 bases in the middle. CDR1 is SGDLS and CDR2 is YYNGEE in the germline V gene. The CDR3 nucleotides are TGTGCCAGCAGCTCCGGGACATTGGAAGCTTTCTTT. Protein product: CASSSGTLEAFF. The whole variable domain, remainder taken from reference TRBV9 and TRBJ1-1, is DSGVTQTPKHLITATGQRVTLRCSPRSGDLSVYWYQQSLDQGLQFLIQYYNGEERAKGNILERFSAQQFPDLHSELNLSSLELGDSALYFCASSSGTLEAFFGQGTRLTVV.

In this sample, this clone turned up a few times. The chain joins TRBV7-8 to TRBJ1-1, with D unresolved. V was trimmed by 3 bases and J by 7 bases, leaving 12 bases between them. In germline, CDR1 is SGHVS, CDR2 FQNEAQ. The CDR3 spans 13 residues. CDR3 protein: CASSFVPGDEAFF. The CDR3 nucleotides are TGTGCCAGCAGCTTTGTACCCGGCGATGAAGCTTTCTTT.

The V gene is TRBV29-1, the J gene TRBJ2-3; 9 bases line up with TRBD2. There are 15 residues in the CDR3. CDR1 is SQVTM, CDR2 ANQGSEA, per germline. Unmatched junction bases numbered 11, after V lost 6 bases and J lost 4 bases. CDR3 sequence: CSVDGVAGVPDTQYF. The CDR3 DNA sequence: TGCAGCGTCGATGGCGTAGCGGGAGTCCCAGATACGCAGTATTTT.

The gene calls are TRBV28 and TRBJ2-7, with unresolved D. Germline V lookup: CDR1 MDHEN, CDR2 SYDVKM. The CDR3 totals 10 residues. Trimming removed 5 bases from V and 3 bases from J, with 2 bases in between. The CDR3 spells CASSDYEQYF. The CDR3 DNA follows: TGTGCCAGCAGTGACTACGAGCAGTACTTC.